The rows below give T cell receptor beta chains drawn from one sample of a study of spatial heterogeneity in lung cancer. TCRdb recomputed calls from the 5' RACE reads with MiXCR, one row per CDR3 protein. Of 15,000 to 20,000 distinct CDR3 sequences in the sample, around 20% are singletons; the top ten hold around 15%. Material: PBMCs, obtained at surgery. The receptors come from a male donor with early-stage non-small cell lung cancer. CDR3s include the opening cysteine and the closing phenylalanine or tryptophan. Fields, in order: CDR3 DNA, CDR3 protein, J gene, D gene, clone size, V gene. D genes are given only for firm matches. Only some rows state a clone size, as once, few, many or a class for expanded clones.

CDR3nt: TGCGCCAGCAGCCAGAGTGAGGGTGTCACTGAAGCTTTCTTT; CDR3aa: CASSQSEGVTEAFF; j_gene: TRBJ1-1; d_gene: NA; abundance: medium-sized; v_gene: TRBV5-1
CDR3nt: TGTGCCAGCAGAAGACTAGCGGGGGGCCGGAAGTCCACAGATACGCAGTATTTT; CDR3aa: CASRRLAGGRKSTDTQYF; j_gene: TRBJ2-3; d_gene: TRBD2; abundance: few; v_gene: TRBV12-3/TRBV12-4
CDR3nt: TGCAGCGTTGAACAGGGTTCCTACGAGCAGTACTTC; CDR3aa: CSVEQGSYEQYF; j_gene: TRBJ2-7; d_gene: NA; abundance: NA; v_gene: TRBV29-1
CDR3nt: TGTGCCAGCAGCTTGTATCAGCGGGGGCTTAGGGGTGAGCAGTTCTTC; CDR3aa: CASSLYQRGLRGEQFF; j_gene: TRBJ2-1; d_gene: TRBD2; abundance: many; v_gene: TRBV5-6
CDR3nt: TGCGCCAGCAGCTCCGGGGAGAGGGGCAATCAGCCCCAGCATTTT; CDR3aa: CASSSGERGNQPQHF; j_gene: TRBJ1-5; d_gene: NA; abundance: few; v_gene: TRBV5-1
CDR3nt: TGCGCCAGCAGCCAAGACACACAGGGGGCGCAGAGCTATGGCTACACCTTC; CDR3aa: CASSQDTQGAQSYGYTF; j_gene: TRBJ1-2; d_gene: TRBD1; abundance: once; v_gene: TRBV4-1
CDR3nt: TGTGCCAGCAGTGATGGATACCAAGAGACCCAGTACTTC; CDR3aa: CASSDGYQETQYF; j_gene: TRBJ2-5; d_gene: NA; abundance: many; v_gene: TRBV6-1
CDR3nt: TGTGCCAGTAGTTCCGGGGGCAGGGGGACCCAGTACTTC; CDR3aa: CASSSGGRGTQYF; j_gene: TRBJ2-5; d_gene: NA; abundance: NA; v_gene: TRBV19
CDR3nt: TGCGCCAGCAGTCCGATCCCCAAACTGTTTTTT; CDR3aa: CASSPIPKLFF; j_gene: TRBJ1-4; d_gene: NA; abundance: many; v_gene: TRBV23-1
CDR3nt: TGTGCCTGGAGACAGGGGGCTACAGATACGCAGTATTTT; CDR3aa: CAWRQGATDTQYF; j_gene: TRBJ2-3; d_gene: TRBD1; abundance: NA; v_gene: TRBV30
CDR3nt: TGCGCCAGCAGTGCGGACGGACTTAATGAGCAGTTCTTC; CDR3aa: CASSADGLNEQFF; j_gene: TRBJ2-1; d_gene: NA; abundance: many; v_gene: TRBV10-1
CDR3nt: TGTGCCATCACACAGGGGTTTTACAATGAGCAGTTCTTC; CDR3aa: CAITQGFYNEQFF; j_gene: TRBJ2-1; d_gene: TRBD1; abundance: NA; v_gene: TRBV12-3/TRBV12-4